Listed below are T cell receptor beta chains from one sample, sequenced in a study of radiation and T cells in renal cell carcinoma. The repertoire was sequenced with immunoSEQ multiplex PCR; TCRdb's copy has only in-frame clones and lacks some. The data contain 100,000 to 150,000 clones, approximately 85% of them singletons. This sample comprised blood, obtained from a patient whose treatment included radiotherapy and nephrectomy. All receptors derive from a man aged 45-65 years with renal cell carcinoma. The CDR3 runs from the conserved cysteine through the conserved F or W. The order of the fields is clone size, D gene, J gene, V gene, CDR3 DNA, CDR3 protein. The D gene is left open where the match is weak. Size is omitted from some rows. Given values are once, few, many or a class for expanded clones.

size: NA; D: NA; J: TRBJ2-4; V: TRBV10-3; DNA: TGTGCCATCAGTGTGGAACTAGCCAAAAACATTCAGTACTTC; CDR3: CAISVELAKNIQYF
size: NA; D: NA; J: TRBJ2-1; V: TRBV7-9; DNA: TGTGCCAGCAGCTCAACCCGCCTACTAGCCTTCTCCTACAATGAGCAGTTCTTC; CDR3: CASSSTRLLAFSYNEQFF
size: NA; D: NA; J: TRBJ2-7; V: TRBV14; DNA: TGTGCCAGCAGCCAACTAGCCGTCTTGGACGAGCAGTACTTC; CDR3: CASSQLAVLDEQYF
size: NA; D: NA; J: TRBJ2-1; V: TRBV30; DNA: TGTGCCGGAATCGTAGGACAGATCTACAATGAGCAGTTCTTC; CDR3: CAGIVGQIYNEQFF
size: once; D: TRBD2; J: TRBJ2-1; V: TRBV9; DNA: TGTGCCAGCAGCCTTAGCGGGAGCGAGCAGTTCTTC; CDR3: CASSLSGSEQFF
size: once; D: NA; J: TRBJ1-1; V: TRBV7-2; DNA: TGTGCCAGCAGCTTCAGCTTCGCTGAAGCTTTCTTT; CDR3: CASSFSFAEAFF
size: few; D: TRBD1; J: TRBJ1-1; V: TRBV16; DNA: TGTGCCAGCAGCCCAATGGGACAGGGGGCTGGAAGGGCTGAAGCTTTCTTT; CDR3: CASSPMGQGAGRAEAFF
size: NA; D: TRBD2; J: TRBJ2-7; V: TRBV10-1; DNA: TGCGCCAGCAGTGCCGTAGCGGGGGGCTCCTACGAGCAGTACTTC; CDR3: CASSAVAGGSYEQYF
size: NA; D: TRBD1; J: TRBJ1-2; V: TRBV6-1; DNA: TGTGCCAGCAGTGCTGGACAGGGCAGTAACTATGGCTACACCTTC; CDR3: CASSAGQGSNYGYTF
size: few; D: NA; J: TRBJ2-7; V: TRBV25-1; DNA: TGTGCCAGCAGTGAGGCAGGGTTCTCCTACGAGCAGTACTTC; CDR3: CASSEAGFSYEQYF
size: NA; D: TRBD2; J: TRBJ2-7; V: TRBV2; DNA: TGTGCCAGCAGTGAAACGGAGCCGGGACTAGCCAAGCAGTACTTC; CDR3: CASSETEPGLAKQYF
size: NA; D: NA; J: TRBJ2-1; V: TRBV27; DNA: TGTGCCAGCAGTCCCCGGAGATTTACATCCTACAATGAGCAGTTCTTC; CDR3: CASSPRRFTSYNEQFF
size: NA; D: TRBD1; J: TRBJ2-3; V: TRBV5-1; DNA: TGCGCCAGCAGTCCTAGGACAGGGGTCACAGATACGCAGTATTTT; CDR3: CASSPRTGVTDTQYF
size: NA; D: NA; J: TRBJ1-1; V: TRBV7-8; DNA: TGTGCCAGCAGCTTATTACACGGGGACACTGAAGCTTTCTTT; CDR3: CASSLLHGDTEAFF
size: NA; D: TRBD1; J: TRBJ1-4; V: TRBV2; DNA: TGTGCCAGCAGTGAATTTGACCAGGGGGGTAATGAAAAACTGTTTTTT; CDR3: CASSEFDQGGNEKLFF
size: NA; D: NA; J: TRBJ2-1; V: TRBV2; DNA: TGTGCCAGCGGATATGATAATGAGCAGTTCTTC; CDR3: CASGYDNEQFF
size: NA; D: TRBD1; J: TRBJ1-5; V: TRBV19; DNA: TGTGCCAGTAGTACCTCCCACAGGGGTGGCAATCAGCCCCAGCATTTT; CDR3: CASSTSHRGGNQPQHF
size: once; D: TRBD2; J: TRBJ2-3; V: TRBV11-2; DNA: TGTGCTAGCAGCGGGAGAACAGATACGCAGTATTTT; CDR3: CASSGRTDTQYF
size: once; D: TRBD2; J: TRBJ2-3; V: TRBV7-6; DNA: TGTGCCAGCAGCTACGCGGCGGGAGTGGGCACAGATACGCAGTATTTT; CDR3: CASSYAAGVGTDTQYF
size: NA; D: TRBD1; J: TRBJ1-5; V: TRBV4-1; DNA: TGCGCCAGCAGCCACAAGCCCACAGGGGGTTCAGTCATCAATCAGCCCCAGCATTTT; CDR3: CASSHKPTGGSVINQPQHF
size: NA; D: NA; J: TRBJ2-1; V: TRBV5-1; DNA: TGCGCCAGCAGCTTCGACCCCTCGTCCGAGGCCTACAATGAGCAGTTCTTC; CDR3: CASSFDPSSEAYNEQFF
size: NA; D: NA; J: TRBJ1-2; V: TRBV6-5; DNA: TGTGCCAGCAGGGGGCAGGGCAGGCGAGATGGCTACACCTTC; CDR3: CASRGQGRRDGYTF
size: NA; D: NA; J: TRBJ2-5; V: TRBV6-5; DNA: TGTGCCAGCAGTGATGGACGGCCACAAGAGACCCAGTACTTC; CDR3: CASSDGRPQETQYF
size: NA; D: NA; J: TRBJ1-4; V: TRBV5-1; DNA: TGCGCCAGCAGCTTGGAACCAACAACTAATGAAAAACTGTTTTTT; CDR3: CASSLEPTTNEKLFF
size: once; D: TRBD1; J: TRBJ1-2; V: TRBV7-2; DNA: TGTGCCAGCAGCCAAGACAGGGGTTATGGCTACACCTTC; CDR3: CASSQDRGYGYTF
size: once; D: TRBD1; J: TRBJ1-1; V: TRBV19; DNA: TGTGCCAGTAGTCTCCGACAGGGACGTTTTTCGGGAGCTTTCTTT; CDR3: CASSLRQGRFSGAFF
size: few; D: NA; J: TRBJ1-1; V: TRBV1; DNA: TGCACCAGCAGCCAACCATGGGGATGGGCCCAAAACACTGAAGCTTTCTTT; CDR3: CTSSQPWGWAQNTEAFF
size: NA; D: NA; J: TRBJ1-2; V: TRBV9; DNA: TGTGCCAGCAGCGTAGTCGTTCGGAGGACAGTCGTTAAAAGTTATGGCTACACCTTC; CDR3: CASSVVVRRTVVKSYGYTF
size: NA; D: NA; J: TRBJ2-1; V: TRBV9; DNA: TGTGCCAGCAGCCAAAGCCCCTCGACTAGGGAGCTGTTCTTC; CDR3: CASSQSPSTRELFF
size: once; D: NA; J: TRBJ2-2; V: TRBV7-9; DNA: TGTGCCAGTACCCAGTTTCGGAACACCGGGGAGCTGTTTTTT; CDR3: CASTQFRNTGELFF
size: once; D: TRBD1; J: TRBJ1-2; V: TRBV14; DNA: TGTGCCAGCAGCCAGGGACAGGGGGCGGCTGGCTACACCTTC; CDR3: CASSQGQGAAGYTF
size: few; D: NA; J: TRBJ2-7; V: TRBV28; DNA: TGTGCCAGCAGTCCCCCCGGTGAGCAGTACTTC; CDR3: CASSPPGEQYF
size: NA; D: NA; J: TRBJ1-5; V: TRBV2; DNA: TGTGCCAGCAGTGAAGCGGAGGTCGGGGTCAATCAGCCCCAGCATTTT; CDR3: CASSEAEVGVNQPQHF
size: NA; D: TRBD1; J: TRBJ2-1; V: TRBV28; DNA: TGTGCCAGCAGTATAACAGGGGCAGCTGAGCAGTTCTTC; CDR3: CASSITGAAEQFF
size: NA; D: NA; J: TRBJ1-5; V: TRBV5-1; DNA: TGCGCCAGCAGCATTAGGGGAGGAAATCAGCCCCAGCATTTT; CDR3: CASSIRGGNQPQHF
size: once; D: NA; J: TRBJ2-1; V: TRBV7-9; DNA: TGTGCCAGCAGCCCCGGTATGGGTGAGCAGTTCTTC; CDR3: CASSPGMGEQFF
size: NA; D: NA; J: TRBJ2-7; V: TRBV9; DNA: TGTGCCAGCAGCGTAGCTACAGGGACCTACGAGCAGTACTTC; CDR3: CASSVATGTYEQYF
size: NA; D: NA; J: TRBJ2-7; V: TRBV6-6; DNA: TGTGCCAGCAGTTACTCTGACACCTCCACCTACGAGCAGTACTTC; CDR3: CASSYSDTSTYEQYF
size: NA; D: NA; J: TRBJ1-1; V: TRBV2; DNA: TGTGCCAGCAGTCTTACAGTTTTAGCTGAAGCTTTCTTT; CDR3: CASSLTVLAEAFF
size: few; D: NA; J: TRBJ1-2; V: TRBV23-1; DNA: TGCGCCAGCAGCCCATCCGGGCAGGGATACTATGGCTACACCTTC; CDR3: CASSPSGQGYYGYTF
size: NA; D: NA; J: TRBJ2-4; V: TRBV4-2; DNA: TGTGCCAGCAGCCAAGATGCGGCTGGCCGTGGCATTCAGTACTTC; CDR3: CASSQDAAGRGIQYF
size: NA; D: NA; J: TRBJ2-2; V: TRBV5-1; DNA: TGCGCCAGCAGCTTGGGTCAGGGCAACACCGGGGAGCTGTTTTTT; CDR3: CASSLGQGNTGELFF
size: NA; D: NA; J: TRBJ1-1; V: TRBV5-1; DNA: TGCGCCAGCAGCTTCTTGGCCTTAGGGAACACTGAAGCTTTCTTT; CDR3: CASSFLALGNTEAFF
size: many; D: NA; J: TRBJ1-6; V: TRBV5-1; DNA: TGCGCCACCGCCTATTCTTCGGGCAATTCACCCCTCCACTTT; CDR3: CATAYSSGNSPLHF
size: NA; D: TRBD1; J: TRBJ1-3; V: TRBV5-1; DNA: TGCGCCAGCAGCTTGGAGGCCCTGACAGGGGCAGTTTCTGGAAACACCATATATTTT; CDR3: CASSLEALTGAVSGNTIYF
size: NA; D: NA; J: TRBJ1-5; V: TRBV30; DNA: TGTGCCTGGAGTGTAAATGGCAATCAGCCCCAGCATTTT; CDR3: CAWSVNGNQPQHF
size: NA; D: NA; J: TRBJ2-5; V: TRBV9; DNA: TGTGCCAGCAGCGCCCCCGAAGGCCGTAAGACCCAAGAGACCCAGTACTTC; CDR3: CASSAPEGRKTQETQYF
size: NA; D: TRBD2; J: TRBJ2-7; V: TRBV10-3; DNA: TGTGCCATCAGTGACGTCCCGGGACTAGCGGGGGTGGACGAGCAGTACTTC; CDR3: CAISDVPGLAGVDEQYF
size: NA; D: TRBD1; J: TRBJ2-5; V: TRBV5-4; DNA: TGTGCCAGCAGCCCGACGACAGGGAAAGAGACCCAGTACTTC; CDR3: CASSPTTGKETQYF
size: NA; D: NA; J: TRBJ1-1; V: TRBV5-1; DNA: TGCGCCAGCAGTCAGGCCTTGAACACTGAAGCTTTCTTT; CDR3: CASSQALNTEAFF
size: NA; D: NA; J: TRBJ2-5; V: TRBV14; DNA: TGTGCCAGCAGCCCGGACAGCCATAATCCCTCTAATTACCAAGAGACCCAGTACTTC; CDR3: CASSPDSHNPSNYQETQYF
size: once; D: NA; J: TRBJ2-7; V: TRBV27; DNA: TGTGCCAGCAGGCTAGCGCGTTACCCTACGAAGGAGACGAAGCAGTACTTC; CDR3: CASRLARYPTKETKQYF